These 2 T cell receptor beta chains share one sample of origin, sequenced in a study of regulatory T cells in long-lasting Graves disease. Combining iRepertoire HTBI primers with Arm-PCR of CDR3 regions, the authors built TCR beta libraries. TCRdb redid the calling of the multiplex PCR reads with MiXCR, one entry per CDR3 protein. The data contain more than 300,000 distinct CDR3 sequences, about 18% of them seen just once; the ten biggest clones take up over 25%. Time point described: persistent/refractory GD, antithyroid drugs over 5 years with positive TRAb. PBMC RNA served as the TCR library source. The sample in question was peripheral blood mononuclear cells (PBMCs), obtained when the disease was refractory, from a patient treated with antithyroid drugs. Source of these receptors: a female donor with Graves disease.

V gene TRBV2 combines with J gene TRBJ2-1, with 8 bases identical to TRBD1. CDR3 length: 15 amino acids. The germline V gene has CDR1 SNHLY and CDR2 FYNNEI. J gave up 7 bases and V 5 bases, and 10 bases lay outside the gene matches. The CDR3 nucleotides are TGTGCCAGCAGTTCCGGGACAGGCCTCCGTAATGAGCAGTTCTTC. This encodes CASSSGTGLRNEQFF.

This clonotype was seen a few times. The rearrangement links TRBV20-1 to TRBJ2-7; 7 bases are a match to TRBD2. This CDR3 region has 13 residues. Germline CDR1 reads DFQATT; CDR2 reads SNEGSKA (reference sequence). V lost 1 base and J lost 3; bases outside the gene matches: 3. The CDR3 DNA reads as TGCAGTGCTAGAGGGCCGGGGGGCTACGAGCAGTACTTC. It is translated as CSARGPGGYEQYF.